The clone carrying this TCR beta chain was seen many times. Its antigen is as yet unknown. These data originate in a study of T-cell memory formation after mild COVID-19. About the study: TCR clusters were largely donor specific. Points from the study as a whole: Contracting clones localized mainly to CM and EM when CD4+ and mainly to EMRA when CD8+.

Each CDR3 protein is one row after TCRdb ran MiXCR on the 5' RACE reads. Counted here are over 95,000 distinct CDR3 sequences, roughly 20% occurring once; the ten biggest clones make up under 50%. Specimen: PBMCs or a T cell subset sorted from them (not recorded which). The TCR comes from a man between 18 and 35 years old who had mild COVID-19 (a few samples of this study predate the infection). Cell type and time point are not known.

Here the CDR3 DNA reads TGTGCCAGTAGCTCGGGGGGACCCTACGAGCAGTACTTC. Amino acids: CASSSGGPYEQYF. This chain joins TRBV19 and TRBJ2-7, with 7 nucleotides matching TRBD2. The J segment lost 2 bases and the V segment lost 6 bases, leaving 4 bases of the junction unmatched. The germline V gene has CDR1 LNHDA and CDR2 SQIVND (reference sequence). This CDR3 comprises 13 residues.